These 9 T cell receptor beta chains came from one sample sequenced in a study of metastatic and nonmetastatic thyroid tumors. Thyroid surgery had not been preceded by any treatment in any patient. TCRdb re-called clones from the PCR reads using MiXCR. Of tens of thousands of clones in the sample, roughly 26% were seen once. The source material was blood. These TCRs come from a female donor with papillary thyroid cancer or a benign thyroid nodule (not recorded which). Some clones in this sample may be carry-over from other donors' samples.

This clone occurred many times. The rearrangement joins TRBV7-2 to TRBJ2-3, with D perhaps TRBD2 (5 bases). The CDR3 has 14 amino acids. Germline CDR1 reads SGHTA; CDR2 reads FQGNSA. Deletions cut 5 bases from V and 11 bases from J, with 20 bases between. The CDR3 loop reads CASSPTSYRSGQYF. For the CDR3, the DNA is TGTGCCAGCAGCCCTACGTCGTACAGAAGCGGGCAGTATTTT.

This clone was found many times. This chain joins TRBV13 and TRBJ2-3, with no clear D. Per germline, CDR1 PRHDT and CDR2 FYEKMQ (reference sequence). This CDR3 has 20 amino acids. Trimming pared 5 bases from V and 10 bases from J, leaving 37 bases between. CDR3 in DNA: TGTGCCAGCAGCCTGAGTGGCAGCAGGTCATGGGCGGTTCGGCCACCGCCGCAGTATTTT. Amino acids: CASSLSGSRSWAVRPPPQYF.

The chain recombines TRBV5-1 with TRBJ2-7; the D gene is possibly TRBD1 (6 bases). The CDR3 spans 16 residues. Trimming cost V 4 bases and J 3 bases, with 20 bases left between them. Looked up from germline, CDR1 is SGHRS and CDR2 is YFSETQ. The CDR3 here is CASSQDRYRVNYEQYF. The CDR3 coding sequence is TGCGCCAGCAGCCAAGATCGGTACAGGGTCAACTACGAGCAGTACTTC.

The V call is TRBV20-1, the J call TRBJ1-1; possible D gene TRBD1, 6 bases. CDR1 and CDR2 from the germline V gene are DFQATT and SNEGSKA (reference sequence). The germline V and J ends were trimmed by 3 bases and 2 bases, with 13 bases remaining between them. The CDR3 has 14 amino acids. CDR3 region: CSARGGQINTEAFF. The CDR3 DNA reads TGCAGTGCTAGGGGAGGACAGATAAACACTGAAGCTTTCTTT.

This clone was found a few times. The CDR3 protein is CASSEDWGYEQYF. The CDR3 coding sequence is TGTGCCAGCAGTGAAGATTGGGGCTACGAGCAGTACTTC. The chain couples TRBV2 to TRBJ2-7; D is unclear. V shed 1 base and J shed 3 bases, with 7 bases lying between them. The CDR3 covers 13 residues. Germline loops: CDR1 SNHLY, CDR2 FYNNEI.

This clone is classed as medium-sized. The chain recombines TRBV6-1 with TRBJ1-5; D not resolved. The CDR3 loop spans 13 amino acids. Trimming took off 1 base at V and 6 bases at J, with 7 bases between the two ends. Germline lookup yields CDR1 MNHNS and CDR2 SASEGT. CDR3 DNA sequence: TGTGCCAGCAGTGAAGTGTCTGTTCAGCCCCAGCATTTT. This sequence encodes CASSEVSVQPQHF.

This clone counts as medium-sized (0.01 to 0.1%). V and J are TRBV12-3 or TRBV12-4 and TRBJ1-6; possibly TRBD1 for D (5 bases). Trimming took off 4 bases at V and 6 bases at J, with 10 bases between the two ends. This CDR3 has 14 amino acids. Here the CDR3 reads CASSSRGRNSPLHF. CDR3 in DNA: TGTGCCAGCAGTTCAAGGGGTCGTAATTCACCCCTCCACTTT.

CDR3 bases: TGTGCCAGCAGTTACTCTAGTAGCGGCTCCTACGAGCAGTACTTC. It is translated as CASSYSSSGSYEQYF. The J gene is TRBJ2-7, the V gene TRBV6-2 or TRBV6-3; D perhaps matches TRBD2 (6 bases). The germline gives CDR1 MNHEY, CDR2 SVGEGT. The CDR3 extends over 15 amino acids. V was clipped by 0 bases and J by 0 bases, with 9 bases between them.

This clone came up many times. The chain is built from TRBV28 and TRBJ1-3, with D unclear. V gave up 5 bases and J gave up 0 bases, with 14 bases separating them. Looked up from germline, CDR1 is MDHEN and CDR2 is SYDVKM. The CDR3 loop spans 16 amino acids. The CDR3 here is CASSTNTLSSGNTIYF. The DNA for the CDR3 is TGTGCCAGCAGTACTAACACCTTGAGCTCTGGAAACACCATATATTTT.